The 21 T cell receptor beta chains in this list originate from one sample, sequenced in a study of shared clonotypes between healthy human individuals. Some clones are missing from TCRdb's copy, which holds only in-frame ones; the method was immunoSEQ multiplex PCR. This sample has some 1.5 million clones, with under 99% found just once. Sequencing used naive CD4+ T cells sorted from blood. Subset of the sample: CD45RA+ positively selected. The receptors originated from a man aged 30 to 45 in good health.

The count of this clone is one. This sequence joins TRBV2 and TRBJ2-1; D gene ambiguous. The germline V and J ends were trimmed by 4 bases and 8 bases, with 15 bases remaining between them. Germline CDR1 SNHLY, CDR2 FYNNEI. There are 14 residues in the CDR3. The CDR3 DNA follows: TGTGCCAGCAGTGTTCTCGGGTCTCATGATGAGCAGTTCTTC. Translated: CASSVLGSHDEQFF.

In the case of this clone: This sample also contains other DNA sequences that code for the same CDR3. The chain links TRBV7-9 to TRBJ2-1, with D uncertain. Germline V gene lookup returns CDR1 SEHNR and CDR2 FQNEAQ (reference sequence). Trimming removed 5 bases at V and 10 bases at J, with 6 bases between. The CDR3 loop spans 10 amino acids. DNA of the CDR3: TGTGCCAGCAGCCTCGGGGAGCAGTTCTTC. Translated, it gives CASSLGEQFF. Combining the CDR3 with reference TRBV7-9 and TRBJ2-1 gives the whole variable domain DTGVSQNPRHKITKRGQNVTFRCDPISEHNRLYWYRQTLGQGPEFLTYFQNEAQLEKSRLLSDRFSAERPKGSFSTLEIQRTEQGDSAMYLCASSLGEQFFGPGTRLTVL.

With respect to this clone: Other DNA sequences within the sample encode an identical CDR3. The V and J genes are TRBV28 and TRBJ2-7, with D uncertain. This CDR3 spans 12 amino acids. In germline, CDR1 is MDHEN, CDR2 SYDVKM. The V end lost 4 bases, the J end lost 3 bases, and 7 bases lay between the germline ends. Here the CDR3 reads CASSSGYYEQYF. CDR3 sequence (DNA): TGTGCCAGCAGTTCGGGTTACTACGAGCAGTACTTC.

The chain combines TRBV7-2 with TRBJ2-7; 10 bases match TRBD2. The germline gives CDR1 SGHTA, CDR2 FQGNSA. The V segment lost 4 bases and the J segment 0 bases; nucleotides outside the gene matches: 9. This CDR3 is 17 amino acids long. CDR3 protein: CASSSRGSGRGSYEQYF. The CDR3, as DNA: TGTGCCAGCAGCTCTCGAGGAAGCGGGAGGGGCTCCTACGAGCAGTACTTC.

This chain joins TRBV2 and TRBJ2-6; TRBD1 aligns across 8 bases. In germline, CDR1 is SNHLY, CDR2 FYNNEI. J was trimmed by 2 bases and V by 4 bases; bases with no gene match: 10. The CDR3 covers 18 residues. This chain's CDR3 is CASSVLPGQATGANVLTF. In DNA, the CDR3 is TGTGCCAGCAGTGTTTTACCGGGACAGGCAACTGGGGCCAACGTCCTGACTTTC.

The gene calls are TRBV5-1 and TRBJ2-1; tentatively, D is TRBD1 or TRBD2 (5 bases each). V lost 0 bases and J 10 bases, leaving 14 bases between the germline ends. This CDR3 comprises 14 residues. Germline CDR1 and CDR2: SGHRS and YFSETQ. The CDR3 is CASSLALRGSEQFF. Here the CDR3 DNA reads TGCGCCAGCAGCTTGGCACTACGGGGCTCGGAGCAGTTCTTC.

About this clone itself: The sample holds other DNA sequences that translate to the same CDR3. The chain recombines TRBV5-4 with TRBJ2-3; D is perhaps TRBD2 (6 bases). From germline, CDR1 is SGHNT and CDR2 YYREEE (reference sequence). V lost 0 bases to trimming and J lost 1 base, with 9 bases between them. This CDR3 is 15 amino acids long. In DNA, the CDR3 is TGTGCCAGCAGCTTGGCCGGGGGTCGCACAGATACGCAGTATTTT. It specifies CASSLAGGRTDTQYF.

This clone has just a few counts. The gene calls are TRBV18 and TRBJ1-3, with no clear D. There are 15 residues in the CDR3. Trimming took off 3 bases at V and 0 bases at J, with 9 bases between the two ends. Germline V gives CDR1 KGHSH, CDR2 LQKENI. CDR3 in DNA: TGTGCCAGCTCACCCCGGACGCACTCTGGAAACACCATATATTTT. It translates to CASSPRTHSGNTIYF.

The rearrangement links TRBV5-1 to TRBJ2-7, with TRBD1 matching 9 bases. From germline, CDR1 is SGHRS and CDR2 YFSETQ. With 3 bases clipped from V and 6 bases from J, the junction kept 7 bases outside the gene matches. The CDR3 is 14 residues long. In DNA form, the CDR3 reads TGCGCCAGCAGCTCCTCGACAGGGGGTGGCGAGCAGTACTTC. Translated: CASSSSTGGGEQYF.

CDR3 in DNA: TGTGCCAGCAGTCACTCCCGGACAGGGAACACAGATACGCAGTATTTT. Encoded protein: CASSHSRTGNTDTQYF. The chain is built from TRBV28 and TRBJ2-3, with 8 positions matching TRBD1. CDR1 and CDR2 from the germline V gene are MDHEN and SYDVKM. The V and J ends lost 5 bases and 2 bases, in that order; junction bases with no gene match: 9. This CDR3 contains 16 residues.

The rearrangement links TRBV7-9 to TRBJ1-1; a possible D gene is TRBD1 (5 bases). Trimming left V 5 bases short and J 1 base short, with 14 bases between. This CDR3 comprises 15 residues. The germline V gene encodes CDR1 SEHNR and CDR2 FQNEAQ (reference sequence). CDR3 residues: CASSTTGHRNTEAFF. DNA for the CDR3: TGTGCCAGCAGCACGACCGGACACCGGAACACTGAAGCTTTCTTT.

The chain links TRBV19 to TRBJ2-7, with a weak D call TRBD1 (5 bases). CDR3 length: 16 residues. V was clipped by 5 bases and J by 2 bases, with 19 bases between them. The germline V gene encodes CDR1 LNHDA and CDR2 SQIVND (reference sequence). CDR3 nucleotide sequence: TGTGCCAGTAGTGTTACTTCCACCTCAGGGCCCTACGAGCAGTACTTC. Residues: CASSVTSTSGPYEQYF.

The chain links TRBV4-3 to TRBJ2-1; D remains ambiguous. Germline V gene data show CDR1 as LGHNA and CDR2 as YSLEER. Trimming removed 2 bases at V and 4 bases at J, with 6 bases between. The CDR3 has 13 amino acids. The DNA for the CDR3 is TGCGCCAGCAGCCAACCCGATTACAATGAGCAGTTCTTC. Protein product: CASSQPDYNEQFF.

The V gene is TRBV6-1, the J gene TRBJ2-7; 8 bases are a match to TRBD1. In germline, CDR1 is MNHNS, CDR2 SASEGT. CDR3 size: 14 residues. The J segment lost 1 base and the V segment lost 2 bases, leaving 1 base of the junction unmatched. The CDR3 protein is CASSEQGASYEQYF. The CDR3 DNA reads as TGTGCCAGCAGTGAACAGGGGGCTTCCTACGAGCAGTACTTC.

J is TRBJ2-1 and V is TRBV5-1; the match to TRBD2 covers 8 bases. V shed 3 bases, J shed 4 bases, and the junction held 9 bases outside the gene matches. The CDR3 totals 16 residues. Germline CDR1 reads SGHRS; CDR2 reads YFSETQ. CDR3 sequence: CASSSLGLVSYNEQFF. Written as DNA, the CDR3 is TGCGCCAGCAGCTCGTTGGGACTAGTGAGTTACAATGAGCAGTTCTTC.

V gene TRBV19 combines with J gene TRBJ2-7; a weak D match, TRBD2 (5 bases). Germline V gene data show CDR1 as LNHDA and CDR2 as SQIVND (reference sequence). The length of the CDR3 is 17 residues. Trimming removed 3 bases from V and 2 bases from J, with 20 bases in between. CDR3 in amino acids: CASSILAGPLGAYEQYF. The DNA for the CDR3 is TGTGCCAGTAGTATCTTGGCGGGCCCTCTGGGTGCCTACGAGCAGTACTTC.

Only one count was recorded for this clone. The same CDR3 is also encoded by other DNA sequences in this sample. The chain uses TRBV5-1 and TRBJ2-2; D is perhaps TRBD1 or TRBD2 (5 bases each). CDR1 and CDR2 (germline): SGHRS, YFSETQ. CDR3 size: 16 residues. V lost 4 bases and J lost 0, with 13 bases in between. The CDR3 loop reads CASSPTGAANTGELFF. CDR3 sequence (DNA): TGCGCCAGCAGCCCTACCGGGGCCGCGAACACCGGGGAGCTGTTTTTT.

The rearrangement links TRBV6-5 to TRBJ1-2; no reliable D call. V was clipped by 4 bases and J by 7 bases, with 7 bases between them. The CDR3 is 11 amino acids. Germline loops: CDR1 MNHEY, CDR2 SVGAGI. The CDR3 DNA reads as TGTGCCAGCAGTTTAAGCGGTGGCTACACCTTC. It specifies CASSLSGGYTF.

The genes are TRBV5-6 and TRBJ1-1; D unresolved. Germline V gene data show CDR1 as SGHDT and CDR2 as YYEEEE. V lost 3 bases and J lost 1, with 7 bases in between. This CDR3 region has 13 residues. The CDR3 protein is CASSSTPNTEAFF. The CDR3 DNA sequence: TGTGCCAGCAGCTCGACACCGAACACTGAAGCTTTCTTT. The full variable domain, rest sourced from reference TRBV5-6 and TRBJ1-1, is DAGVTQSPTHLIKTRGQQVTLRCSPKSGHDTVSWYQQALGQGPQFIFQYYEEEERQRGNFPDRFSGHQFPNYSSELNVNALLLGDSALYLCASSSTPNTEAFFGQGTRLTVV.

V is TRBV19 and J is TRBJ2-1; TRBD1 matches at 9 bases. The length of the CDR3 is 18 residues. J lost 3 bases, V lost 4 bases, and 13 bases had no gene match. CDR1 is LNHDA and CDR2 is SQIVND in the germline V gene (reference sequence). The CDR3 DNA is TGTGCCAGTAGTACGCGCTTTGTTCCGGGACAGGGCTACAATGAGCAGTTCTTC. Translating it yields CASSTRFVPGQGYNEQFF. The whole variable domain, remainder taken from reference TRBV19 and TRBJ2-1, is DGGITQSPKYLFRKEGQNVTLSCEQNLNHDAMYWYRQDPGQGLRLIYYSQIVNDFQKGDIAEGYSVSREKKESFPLTVTSAQKNPTAFYLCASSTRFVPGQGYNEQFFGPGTRLTVL.

Concerning this clone: One end of the junction is discordant with germline, which a read error may explain. The V gene is TRBV19, the J gene TRBJ2-4, with D perhaps matching TRBD2 (6 bases). This CDR3 spans 20 amino acids. Germline V CDR1 and CDR2: LNHDA, SQIVND (reference sequence). The CDR3 region is CASSILGDPFRLAASDHQNF. CDR3 bases: TGTGCCAGTAGTATCCTAGGGGACCCTTTTAGGTTAGCGGCGTCAGACCACCAGAACTTC.